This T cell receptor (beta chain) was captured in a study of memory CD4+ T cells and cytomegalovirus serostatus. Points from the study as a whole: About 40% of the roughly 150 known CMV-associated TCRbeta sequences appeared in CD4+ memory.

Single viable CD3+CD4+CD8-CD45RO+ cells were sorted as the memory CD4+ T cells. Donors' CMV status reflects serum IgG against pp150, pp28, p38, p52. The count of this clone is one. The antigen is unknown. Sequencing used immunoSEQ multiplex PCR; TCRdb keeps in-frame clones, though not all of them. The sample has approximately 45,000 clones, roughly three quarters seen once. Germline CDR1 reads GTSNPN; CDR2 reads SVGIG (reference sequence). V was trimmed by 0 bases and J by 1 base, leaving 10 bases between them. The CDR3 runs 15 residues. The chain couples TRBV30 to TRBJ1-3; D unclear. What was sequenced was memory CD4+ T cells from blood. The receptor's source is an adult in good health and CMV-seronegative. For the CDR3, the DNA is TGTGCCTGGAGTGTACTTCTGGAATCTGGAAACACCATATATTTT. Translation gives CAWSVLLESGNTIYF.